The 31 T cell receptor beta chains below were found in one sample sequenced in a study of cytomegalovirus exposure and HLA in healthy donors. In the PCR, 60 Vbeta and 13 Jbeta primers were used. Produced via immunoSEQ multiplex PCR; TCRdb's table is partial and in-frame only. The data contain around 88,000 clones, approximately 79% of them singletons. Sequenced sample: PBMCs. The receptors here all came from a male donor in good health and CMV-seronegative.

V gene TRBV27 combines with J gene TRBJ2-1, with TRBD2 identical over 11 bases. The V and J ends lost 1 base and 6 bases, in that order; junction bases with no gene match: 8. The CDR3 spans 17 residues. Germline CDR1 reads MNHEY; CDR2 reads SMNVEV (reference sequence). CDR3 residues: CASSLWVAGGLVNEQFF. DNA for the CDR3: TGTGCCAGCAGTTTATGGGTAGCGGGAGGGCTGGTCAATGAGCAGTTCTTC.

The chain has TRBV7-2 and TRBJ2-1, with D possibly matching TRBD1 (5 bases). The V and J ends lost 2 bases and 4 bases respectively, with 21 bases between them. The CDR3 extends over 18 amino acids. Germline V gene data show CDR1 as SGHTA and CDR2 as FQGNSA. CDR3 amino acids: CASSLIVSVTVLYNEQFF. The CDR3 DNA sequence: TGTGCCAGCAGCTTAATCGTGAGCGTGACAGTACTATACAATGAGCAGTTCTTC.

This clone was counted a few times. The CDR3 nucleotides read TGTGCCAGCAGCTTGGGGGGAGGGGAAACCGGGGAGCTGTTTTTT. Protein: CASSLGGGETGELFF. J is TRBJ2-2 and V is TRBV28; TRBD2 aligns across 7 bases. Germline lookup yields CDR1 MDHEN and CDR2 SYDVKM. This CDR3 contains 15 residues. V lost 6 bases to trimming and J lost 5 bases; unmatched junction nucleotides: 9.

This clone was seen a handful of times. Other DNA variants within this sample encode the same CDR3. The chain is built from TRBV7-9 and TRBJ2-7; a possible D gene is TRBD2 (6 bases). The CDR3 has 14 amino acids. Germline-derived CDR1 and CDR2 are SEHNR and FQNEAQ (reference sequence). Trimming took 0 bases from V and 0 from J, leaving 6 bases between them. CDR3 coding DNA: TGTGCCAGCAGCTTAGCGGGAGGCTCCTACGAGCAGTACTTC. Protein product: CASSLAGGSYEQYF.

V usage is TRBV11-2 and J usage is TRBJ2-7; the D gene is possibly TRBD2 (5 bases). Germline CDR1 is SGHAT and CDR2 is FQNNGV. V gave up 2 bases and J gave up 4 bases, with 15 bases separating them. This CDR3 is built from 15 residues. The CDR3 here is CASSLLKGSSYEQYF. CDR3 in DNA: TGTGCCAGCAGCTTATTGAAAGGGAGTTCGTACGAGCAGTACTTC. Based on the CDR3 plus reference TRBV11-2 and TRBJ2-7, the full variable domain is EAGVAQSPRYKIIEKRQSVAFWCNPISGHATLYWYQQILGQGPKLLIQFQNNGVVDDSQLPKDRFSAERLKGVDSTLKIQPAKLEDSAVYLCASSLLKGSSYEQYFGPGTRLTVT.

This clone came up a few times. The gene calls are TRBV28 and TRBJ1-3; perhaps TRBD1 as D (6 bases). The CDR3 covers 15 residues. From germline, CDR1 is MDHEN and CDR2 SYDVKM. The V end lost 7 bases, the J end lost 4 bases, and 17 bases lay between the germline ends. The CDR3 spells CASIRGGFKGNTIYF. The CDR3 DNA sequence: TGTGCCAGCATAAGGGGGGGGTTTAAAGGAAACACCATATATTTT.

The V gene is TRBV27, the J gene TRBJ1-1; 11 nucleotides line up with TRBD1. CDR3 size: 16 residues. Per the germline V gene, CDR1 is MNHEY and CDR2 is SMNVEV (reference sequence). V was clipped by 6 bases and J by 7 bases; unmatched bases: 13. The chain's CDR3 is CASRRTGGAGLSEAFF. CDR3 nucleotides: TGTGCCAGCAGAAGGACAGGGGGCGCCGGACTAAGTGAAGCTTTCTTT.

This rearrangement joins TRBV25-1 to TRBJ2-7, with D tentatively TRBD2 (6 bases). The CDR3 covers 13 residues. With 4 bases removed from V and 3 bases from J, the gap between germline ends came to 10 bases. Germline V CDR1 and CDR2: MGHDK, SYGVNS. CDR3 DNA: TGTGCCAGCAGTGGGCCGGACTACTACGAGCAGTACTTC. This codes for CASSGPDYYEQYF.

This clone was observed a handful of times. The chain joins TRBV7-2 to TRBJ2-7, with a possible D match to TRBD2 (5 bases). V lost 4 bases to trimming and J lost 5 bases, with 21 bases between them. The CDR3 consists of 16 residues. Germline CDR1 and CDR2: SGHTA and FQGNSA. CDR3 DNA sequence: TGTGCCAGCAGCTCGGACGTGGCTAGCTTTGCGGACGAGCAGTACTTC. Translation: CASSSDVASFADEQYF.

This chain connects TRBV4-1 to TRBJ2-7, with D possibly being TRBD2 (6 bases). Germline V lookup: CDR1 MGHRA, CDR2 YSYEKL. This CDR3 has 17 residues. Trimming removed 0 bases at V and 3 bases at J, with 18 bases between. CDR3 DNA: TGCGCCAGCAGCCAAGATCTGGCGGGAACGGTCCTCTACGAGCAGTACTTC. It specifies CASSQDLAGTVLYEQYF.

The chain carries TRBV6-1 and TRBJ1-1; the D is unclear. V was cut by 6 bases and J by 11 bases, with 16 bases left in between. The CDR3 is 12 amino acids. The germline CDR1 and CDR2 sequences are MNHNS and SASEGT. The CDR3 coding sequence is TGTGCCAGCAGGGTAGCCCAAGGTCCCGCTTTCTTT. It translates to CASRVAQGPAFF.

CDR3 in DNA: TGTGCCAGCAGTTTACCCGGGGACTTGGAGACCCAGTACTTC. Amino acids: CASSLPGDLETQYF. The chain recombines TRBV27 with TRBJ2-5, with D perhaps TRBD2 (6 bases). Germline lookup yields CDR1 MNHEY and CDR2 SMNVEV (reference sequence). The CDR3 totals 14 residues. V dropped 2 bases and J dropped 5 bases, with 12 bases sitting between them.

The chain links TRBV4-1 to TRBJ2-2; 11 nucleotides agree with TRBD2. V lost 1 base to trimming and J lost 5 bases; unmatched junction nucleotides: 12. Germline values: CDR1 MGHRA, CDR2 YSYEKL. This CDR3 region has 19 residues. CDR3 sequence: CASSQVGGLAEKETGELFF. The CDR3 nucleotides read TGCGCCAGCAGCCAAGTAGGGGGACTAGCGGAGAAAGAGACCGGGGAGCTGTTTTTT.

The V and J genes are TRBV5-4 and TRBJ1-2; tentative D call: TRBD1 (5 bases). The CDR3 contains 15 residues. Germline V lookup: CDR1 SGHNT, CDR2 YYREEE (reference sequence). Trimming shortened V by 4 bases and J by 2 bases, and 15 bases separated the two germline ends. CDR3 nucleotide sequence: TGTGCCAGCAGCCCTGTGGGGACTGAGAACTATGGCTACACCTTC. Its protein product is CASSPVGTENYGYTF.

V is TRBV15 and J is TRBJ2-3; D call uncertain. Germline CDR1 LNHNV, CDR2 YYDKDF (reference sequence). V was cut by 0 bases and J by 13 bases, with 20 bases left in between. The CDR3 spans 15 residues. The CDR3 DNA reads TGTGCCACCAGCAGAGAGATGGGTACAGCAAGACGCGAGTATTTT. Protein sequence: CATSREMGTARREYF. Filled out from reference TRBV15 and TRBJ2-3, the complete variable domain reads DAMVIQNPRYQVTQFGKPVTLSCSQTLNHNVMYWYQQKSSQAPKLLFHYYDKDFNNEADTPDNFQSRRPNTSFCFLDIRSPGLGDTAMYLCATSREMGTARREYFGPGTRLTVL.

The V and J genes are TRBV5-8 and TRBJ2-7; 9 bases are a match to TRBD2. The length of the CDR3 is 14 residues. Germline CDR1 reads SGHTS; CDR2 reads YDEGEE. V was clipped by 3 bases and J by 6 bases; unmatched bases: 7. Here the CDR3 DNA reads TGTGCCAGCAGCTCGGGACTAGCAGTGGGCGAGCAGTACTTC. It specifies CASSSGLAVGEQYF. Filled out from reference TRBV5-8 and TRBJ2-7, the complete variable domain reads EAGVTQSPTHLIKTRGQQATLRCSPISGHTSVYWYQQALGLGLQFLLWYDEGEERNRGNFPPRFSGRQFPNYSSELNVNALELEDSALYLCASSSGLAVGEQYFGPGTRLTVT.

The J gene is TRBJ1-5, the V gene TRBV5-3; 10 nucleotides match TRBD1. TRBV5-3 is designated an ORF whose function remains uncertain. The CDR3 is 19 amino acids. V trimming: 4 bases; J trimming: 0 bases; junction bases outside the gene matches: 13. DNA for the CDR3: TGTGCCAGAAGCCCTGGACAGGGGGTTGAAAGGTATAGCAATCAGCCCCAGCATTTT. Residues: CARSPGQGVERYSNQPQHF.

The chain uses TRBV11-2 and TRBJ1-4, with 7 bases identical to TRBD1. The CDR3 has 17 amino acids. V lost 1 base to trimming and J lost 8 bases; unmatched junction nucleotides: 13. Germline V gene sequence: CDR1 SGHAT, CDR2 FQNNGV. In DNA, the CDR3 is TGTGCCAGCAGCTTAGCAGGAGCCGGGACAGCCTGGGAAAAACTGTTTTTT. This translates into CASSLAGAGTAWEKLFF.

This clone showed up just a few times. The chain has TRBV2 and TRBJ2-1; TRBD1 agrees at 7 bases. The V and J ends lost 6 bases and 4 bases, in that order; junction bases with no gene match: 6. The CDR3 is 14 residues long. The germline gives CDR1 SNHLY, CDR2 FYNNEI. CDR3 in DNA: TGTGCCAGCAGGGATGGGGACAGTTACAATGAGCAGTTCTTC. The encoded protein is CASRDGDSYNEQFF.

Notes on this clone: One end of the junction varies from germline; a read error may be responsible. The chain has TRBV9 and TRBJ1-4; tentatively, D is TRBD1 (6 bases). CDR3 length: 14 residues. Germline V gives CDR1 SGDLS, CDR2 YYNGEE. CDR3 amino acids: CASSAGTSDEKLFF. The CDR3 DNA reads as TGTGCCAGCAGCGCCGGGACATCCGATGAGAAACTGTTTTTT.

The V call is TRBV6-5, the J call TRBJ2-1, with a weak D call TRBD1 (5 bases). Trimming removed 10 bases from V and 0 bases from J, with 16 bases in between. CDR3 length: 15 residues. Per the germline V gene, CDR1 is MNHEY and CDR2 is SVGAGI. CDR3 DNA: TGTGCCACGTACGACAGCCGAAGCTCCTACAATGAGCAGTTCTTC. Its translation: CATYDSRSSYNEQFF.

This chain connects TRBV7-9 to TRBJ1-2, with a possible D match to TRBD1 (5 bases). V lost 7 bases and J 6 bases, leaving 15 bases between the germline ends. Per the germline V gene, CDR1 is SEHNR and CDR2 is FQNEAQ (reference sequence). This CDR3 has 13 amino acids. CDR3 loop: CASTRGRADGYTF. CDR3 nucleotide sequence: TGTGCCAGCACGCGGGGGAGGGCGGATGGCTACACCTTC.

The chain employs TRBV5-1 and TRBJ2-7; D may be TRBD2 (5 bases). There are 13 residues in the CDR3. V shed 4 bases and J shed 4 bases, with 12 bases lying between them. Germline CDR1 and CDR2: SGHRS and YFSETQ. The CDR3 DNA is TGCGCCAGCAGCGGGCGGGTTCGTTACGAGCAGTACTTC. Translating gives CASSGRVRYEQYF.

This chain uses TRBV4-2 with TRBJ1-4; D is perhaps TRBD1 (6 bases). The CDR3 totals 18 residues. V dropped 0 bases and J dropped 4 bases, with 18 bases sitting between them. Germline V CDR1 and CDR2: LGHNA, YNFKEQ. The CDR3 DNA follows: TGTGCCAGCAGCCAAGAGGCCCGCGTTGGGGGCGTTAATGAAAAACTGTTTTTT. Its translation is CASSQEARVGGVNEKLFF.

The rearrangement uses TRBV10-3 and TRBJ1-1; perhaps TRBD1 as D (5 bases). In germline, CDR1 is ENHRY, CDR2 SYGVKD. Trimming shortened V by 0 bases and J by 4 bases, and 12 bases separated the two germline ends. This CDR3 contains 15 residues. The CDR3 DNA follows: TGTGCCATCAGTGAGTCCGTCATCGGGGGCACTGAAGCTTTCTTT. Protein product: CAISESVIGGTEAFF.

CDR3 nucleotide sequence: TGTGCCAGCAGCCGAGGAACTAGCGGGAGGGGGTACGAGCAGTACTTC. Amino acid sequence: CASSRGTSGRGYEQYF. This chain joins TRBV25-1 and TRBJ2-7, with TRBD2 matching over 13 bases. The CDR3 has 16 residues. Germline values: CDR1 MGHDK, CDR2 SYGVNS. V was clipped by 6 bases and J by 4 bases; unmatched bases: 9.

The J gene is TRBJ1-5, the V gene TRBV19; D gene unclear. Trimming took off 3 bases at V and 2 bases at J, with 5 bases between the two ends. This CDR3 has 13 residues. Germline values: CDR1 LNHDA, CDR2 SQIVND (reference sequence). The CDR3 spells CASSMSGNQPQHF. Here the CDR3 DNA reads TGTGCCAGTAGTATGAGTGGCAATCAGCCCCAGCATTTT.

The chain carries TRBV5-1 and TRBJ2-2, with 10 bases identical to TRBD1. The CDR3 loop spans 15 amino acids. Trimming took 5 bases from V and 1 from J; bases not matched to a gene: 2. Germline V CDR1 and CDR2: SGHRS, YFSETQ. Written as DNA, the CDR3 is TGCGCCAGCAGAAGGACAGGGGGGAACACCGGGGAGCTGTTTTTT. Its protein is CASRRTGGNTGELFF. Complete variable domain (other parts from reference TRBV5-1 and TRBJ2-2): KAGVTQTPRYLIKTRGQQVTLSCSPISGHRSVSWYQQTPGQGLQFLFEYFSETQRNKGNFPGRFSGRQFSNSRSEMNVSTLELGDSALYLCASRRTGGNTGELFFGEGSRLTVL.

This rearrangement joins TRBV23-1 to TRBJ1-5; 7 bases fit TRBD1. TRBV23-1 is an open reading frame, and its role is uncertain. The CDR3 spans 16 residues. Germline trimming cut 8 bases from V and 0 bases from J; bases unmatched to any gene: 10. The CDR3 region is CASEIGTANSNQPQHF. The CDR3 region has the DNA TGCGCCAGCGAAATCGGGACAGCAAATAGCAATCAGCCCCAGCATTTT.

The chain recombines TRBV2 with TRBJ2-7; the D gene is possibly TRBD2 (5 bases). The CDR3 spans 14 residues. Germline assignment: CDR1 SNHLY and CDR2 FYNNEI. With 4 bases removed from V and 5 bases from J, the gap between germline ends came to 15 bases. The CDR3 loop is CASSGGGLEHEQYF. The CDR3 DNA reads as TGTGCCAGCAGTGGAGGCGGGCTGGAGCACGAGCAGTACTTC.

This rearrangement joins TRBV4-1 to TRBJ2-5; 7 nucleotides align to TRBD1. This CDR3 has 16 amino acids. The germline CDR1 and CDR2 sequences are MGHRA and YSYEKL. The trim removed 3 bases at V and 5 bases at J, leaving 12 bases unmatched. CDR3 in DNA: TGCGCCAGCAGCCAGGGGGAGAGGGGGCGTGGGGAGACCCAGTACTTC. Translated: CASSQGERGRGETQYF.